This T cell receptor (beta chain) is drawn from a study of blood T cell repertoires in COVID-19. Across the study: Whether acute or convalescent, the COVID-19 samples came from the United States, Italy and Spain. Sources were T cells, B-cell-depleted T cells, or PBMCs; the material itself was cDNA or gDNA.

This clone was detected only once. Per the original methods: Scientists estimated how many nucleated cells there were by amplifying reference gene primers. Method: immunoSEQ multiplex PCR; TCRdb's copy keeps in-frame clones and lacks some. V, J and clone size are those of that table, while D and trimming were read from the DNA. The table has tens of thousands of clones, about 91% seen once. Trimming cost V 7 bases and J 6 bases; bases outside gene matches: 8. In germline, CDR1 is MGHDK, CDR2 SYGVNS. This CDR3 has 15 amino acids. The receptor was isolated from a human donor in a cohort sampled during active COVID-19. This sequence joins TRBV25-1 and TRBJ2-1; 11 bases are shared with TRBD1. The sample consisted of peripheral blood. For the CDR3, the DNA is TGTGCCAGCAATGTGGGGACAGGGGGTCTCAATGAGCAGTTCTTC. Residues: CASNVGTGGLNEQFF.